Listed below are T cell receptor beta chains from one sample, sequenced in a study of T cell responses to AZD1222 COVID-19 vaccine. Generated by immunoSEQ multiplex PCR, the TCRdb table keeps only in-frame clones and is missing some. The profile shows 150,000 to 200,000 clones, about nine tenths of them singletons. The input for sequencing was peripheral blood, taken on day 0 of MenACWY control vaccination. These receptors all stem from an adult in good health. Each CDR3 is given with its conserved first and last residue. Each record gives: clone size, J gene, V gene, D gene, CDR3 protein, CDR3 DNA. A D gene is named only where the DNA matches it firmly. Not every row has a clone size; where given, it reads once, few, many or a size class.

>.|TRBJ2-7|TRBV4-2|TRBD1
CASSQAGGQGSYEQYF
TGTGCCAGCAGCCAAGCCGGTGGACAGGGGTCCTACGAGCAGTACTTC
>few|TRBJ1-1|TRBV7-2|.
CASSLRVGTEAFF
TGTGCCAGCAGCTTAAGGGTAGGGACTGAAGCTTTCTTT
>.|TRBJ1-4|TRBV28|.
CASSSTLATNEKLFF
TGTGCCAGCAGTTCCACCCTTGCAACTAATGAAAAACTGTTTTTT
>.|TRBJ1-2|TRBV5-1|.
CASSLPGQGLDGYTF
TGCGCCAGCAGCCTACCGGGACAAGGCTTGGATGGCTACACCTTC
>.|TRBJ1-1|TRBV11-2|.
CASSLDSHSTEAFF
TGTGCCAGCAGCTTAGACTCACACAGCACTGAAGCTTTCTTT
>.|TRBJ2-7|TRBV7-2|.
CASSPGFEQYF
TGTGCCAGCAGCCCGGGGTTCGAGCAGTACTTC
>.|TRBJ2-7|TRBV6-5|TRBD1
CASSYSRDRAYEQYF
TGTGCCAGCAGTTACTCGCGGGACAGGGCCTACGAGCAGTACTTC
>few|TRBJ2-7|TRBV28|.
CASSPGRWQASYEQYF
TGTGCCAGCAGCCCCGGCCGGTGGCAGGCCTCCTACGAGCAGTACTTC
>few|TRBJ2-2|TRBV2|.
CASMDGVNTGELFF
TGTGCCAGCATGGATGGGGTGAACACCGGGGAGCTGTTTTTT
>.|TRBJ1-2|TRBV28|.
CASSSTGKDYGYTF
TGTGCCAGCAGTTCTACAGGGAAGGACTATGGCTACACCTTC
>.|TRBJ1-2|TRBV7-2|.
CASSFGQASFYGYTF
TGTGCCAGCAGCTTTGGCCAGGCCAGCTTCTATGGCTACACCTTC
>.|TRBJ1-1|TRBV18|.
CASSPLGMENTEAFF
TGTGCCAGCTCACCACTGGGGATGGAGAACACTGAAGCTTTCTTT
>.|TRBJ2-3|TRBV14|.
CASSPDYNTDTQYF
TGTGCCAGCAGCCCAGACTATAACACAGATACGCAGTATTTT
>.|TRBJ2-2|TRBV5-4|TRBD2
CASSLVTLAGDTGELFF
TGTGCCAGCAGCTTGGTTACACTAGCGGGAGACACCGGGGAGCTGTTTTTT
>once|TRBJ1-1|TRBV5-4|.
CASSLGLGTEAFF
TGTGCCAGCAGCTTGGGCTTGGGCACTGAAGCTTTCTTT
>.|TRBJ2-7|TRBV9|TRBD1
CASSVQQGARTYEQYF
TGTGCCAGCAGCGTACAGCAGGGGGCTAGGACCTACGAGCAGTACTTC
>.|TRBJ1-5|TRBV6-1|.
CASSEYRINQPQHF
TGTGCCAGCAGTGAATACAGGATTAATCAGCCCCAGCATTTT
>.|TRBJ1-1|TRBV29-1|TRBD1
CSVRGGITEAFF
TGCAGCGTTAGAGGGGGCATCACTGAAGCTTTCTTT
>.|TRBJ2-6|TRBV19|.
CASSMGRNSGANVLTF
TGTGCCAGTAGTATGGGGAGGAACTCTGGGGCCAACGTCCTGACTTTC
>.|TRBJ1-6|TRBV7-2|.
CASSLVYPGTYNNSPLHF
TGTGCCAGCAGCTTAGTTTACCCCGGGACATATAATAATTCACCCCTCCACTTT
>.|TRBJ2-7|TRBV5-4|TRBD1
CASSLHPGTGINEQYF
TGTGCCAGCAGCTTGCACCCCGGGACAGGGATCAACGAGCAGTACTTC
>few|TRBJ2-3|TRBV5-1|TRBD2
CASSLAASGGTDTQYF
TGCGCCAGCAGCTTGGCCGCTAGCGGGGGGACAGATACGCAGTATTTT
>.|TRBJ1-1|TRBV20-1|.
CSASQTWAEAFF
TGCAGTGCTAGTCAGACTTGGGCTGAAGCTTTCTTT
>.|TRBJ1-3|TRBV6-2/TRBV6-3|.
CASSFLGQSSGNTIYF
TGTGCCAGCAGTTTCCTCGGACAGAGCTCTGGAAACACCATATATTTT
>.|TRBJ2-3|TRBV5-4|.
CASSLVGAVPDTQYF
TGTGCCAGCAGCCTTGTGGGGGCGGTTCCAGATACGCAGTATTTT
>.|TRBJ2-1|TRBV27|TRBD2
CASSFGLAGASYNEQFF
TGTGCCAGCAGTTTCGGACTAGCGGGAGCCTCCTACAATGAGCAGTTCTTC
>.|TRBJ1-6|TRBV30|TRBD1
CAWSRNAGTGGRNSPLHF
TGTGCCTGGAGCCGTAATGCCGGGACAGGGGGCAGAAATTCACCCCTCCACTTT
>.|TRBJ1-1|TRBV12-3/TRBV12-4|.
CASSQASNTEAFF
TGTGCCAGCAGTCAGGCCTCCAACACTGAAGCTTTCTTT
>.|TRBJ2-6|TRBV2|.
CASSTGFGANVLTF
TGTGCCAGCAGTACAGGGTTCGGGGCCAACGTCCTGACTTTC
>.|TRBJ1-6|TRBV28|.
CASSLPPQGPFYNSPLHF
TGTGCCAGCAGTTTACCCCCGCAGGGTCCCTTCTATAATTCACCCCTCCACTTT
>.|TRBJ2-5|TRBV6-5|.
CASSYERSQETQYF
TGTGCCAGCAGTTATGAGAGATCACAAGAGACCCAGTACTTC
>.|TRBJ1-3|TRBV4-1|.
CASSQPQGNTIYF
TGCGCCAGCAGCCAACCCCAAGGGAACACCATATATTTT
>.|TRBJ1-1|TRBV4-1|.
CASSLGTPDEAFF
TGCGCCAGCAGCCTCGGGACCCCGGATGAAGCTTTCTTT
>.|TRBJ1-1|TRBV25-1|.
CASSDHGGTAFF
TGTGCCAGCAGTGACCACGGGGGGACAGCTTTCTTT
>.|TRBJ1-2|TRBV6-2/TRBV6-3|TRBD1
CASSLGQDYGYTF
TGTGCCAGCAGCCTAGGACAGGACTATGGCTACACCTTC
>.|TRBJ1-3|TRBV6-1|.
CASSDFLGASGNTIYF
TGTGCCAGCAGTGATTTTTTAGGGGCCTCTGGAAACACCATATATTTT
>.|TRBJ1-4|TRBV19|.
CASSIIGQGVEKLFF
TGTGCCAGTAGTATAATAGGGCAGGGAGTGGAAAAACTGTTTTTT
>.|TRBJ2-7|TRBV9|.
CASSVGVDYEQYF
TGTGCCAGCAGCGTAGGTGTGGACTACGAGCAGTACTTC
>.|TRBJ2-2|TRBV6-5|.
CASSYSPAVNTGELFF
TGTGCCAGCAGTTACTCGCCAGCCGTGAACACCGGGGAGCTGTTTTTT
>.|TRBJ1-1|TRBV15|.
CATSRVVNTEAFF
TGTGCCACCAGCAGAGTGGTGAACACTGAAGCTTTCTTT
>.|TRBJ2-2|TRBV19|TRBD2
CASSIRTSGAKTGELFF
TGTGCCAGTAGTATTCGGACTAGCGGGGCAAAGACCGGGGAGCTGTTTTTT
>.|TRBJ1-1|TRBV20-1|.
CSASLSTEAFF
TGCAGTGCTAGTTTGAGCACTGAAGCTTTCTTT
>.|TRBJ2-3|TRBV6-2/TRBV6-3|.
CASSATNSLGYTDTQYF
TGTGCCAGCAGTGCTACTAACTCCCTGGGCTACACAGATACGCAGTATTTT
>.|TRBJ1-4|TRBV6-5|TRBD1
CASSRDRGGKLFF
TGTGCCAGCTCCCGGGACAGGGGCGGAAAACTGTTTTTT
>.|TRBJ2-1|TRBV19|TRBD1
CASSMDRAAYNEQFF
TGTGCCAGTAGTATGGACAGGGCAGCCTACAATGAGCAGTTCTTC